Listed here are 23 T cell receptor beta chains from one sample, sequenced in a study of identifying expanded T cells in peripheral blood. Measured with immunoSEQ multiplex PCR; TCRdb has only the in-frame clones, and not every one. The sample holds around 75,000 clones, 90% seen once. The sequencing input was blood. Source of these receptors: a person aged 18-69 years in good health.

The rearrangement joins TRBV5-6 to TRBJ2-3, with a tentative D call TRBD2 (6 bases). The germline V gene encodes CDR1 SGHDT and CDR2 YYEEEE. The ends were cut back, 4 bases at V and 1 base at J, with 16 bases in the middle. The CDR3 consists of 16 residues. CDR3 sequence (DNA): TGTGCCAGCAGCCCCGTCGGGCGGGGTGGCACAGATACGCAGTATTTT. Encoded protein: CASSPVGRGGTDTQYF.

This clone has just one count. The chain employs TRBV6-6 and TRBJ2-1; no clear D gene. CDR3 size: 14 residues. Trimming stripped 10 bases from V and 6 bases from J, with 19 bases between. Germline-derived CDR1 and CDR2 are MNHNY and SVGAGI (reference sequence). The CDR3 DNA sequence: TGTGCCACCCGAGGAATGGAAGTATCCAATGAGCAGTTCTTC. This sequence encodes CATRGMEVSNEQFF.

This rearrangement joins TRBV7-9 to TRBJ2-6, with a tentative D call TRBD1 (7 bases). The CDR3 totals 19 residues. The germline V gene encodes CDR1 SEHNR and CDR2 FQNEAQ (reference sequence). Trimming cost V 5 bases and J 0 bases, with 20 bases left between them. DNA for the CDR3: TGTGCCAGCAGCCCCCCGGCGGGACAGAAAAACTCTGGGGCCAACGTCCTGACTTTC. Its translation: CASSPPAGQKNSGANVLTF. Drawing the rest from reference TRBV7-9 and TRBJ2-6, the complete variable domain is DTGVSQNPRHKITKRGQNVTFRCDPISEHNRLYWYRQTLGQGPEFLTYFQNEAQLEKSRLLSDRFSAERPKGSFSTLEIQRTEQGDSAMYLCASSPPAGQKNSGANVLTFGAGSRLTVL.

The sample holds a few counts of this clone. The gene calls are TRBV7-9 and TRBJ1-4; D ambiguous. Trimming took 1 base from V and 11 from J, leaving 14 bases between them. Per germline, CDR1 SEHNR and CDR2 FQNEAQ (reference sequence). This CDR3 region has 14 residues. The CDR3 here is CASSLEASREKLFF. CDR3 in DNA: TGTGCCAGCAGCTTAGAGGCCAGTCGCGAGAAACTGTTTTTT.

This clone has just one count. Other DNA sequences in the same sample also yield this CDR3. The rearrangement links TRBV19 to TRBJ2-1; D may be TRBD1 or TRBD2 (6 bases each). CDR1 LNHDA and CDR2 SQIVND come from the germline V gene (reference sequence). The CDR3 contains 14 residues. With 6 bases removed from V and 0 bases from J, the gap between germline ends came to 9 bases. DNA for the CDR3: TGTGCCAGTAGAGGGGGGAGCTCCTACAATGAGCAGTTCTTC. This sequence encodes CASRGGSSYNEQFF.

The chain couples TRBV5-1 to TRBJ2-1; TRBD1 is a possible D gene (7 bases). V shed 1 base and J shed 7 bases, with 12 bases lying between them. The CDR3 is made up of 14 amino acids. CDR1 is SGHRS and CDR2 is YFSETQ in the germline V gene. Here the CDR3 DNA reads TGCGCCAGCAGCTTGACTCCAGGGGGGAATGAGCAGTTCTTC. Translation gives CASSLTPGGNEQFF.

The chain's CDR3 is CASSEGFNQPQHF. Here the CDR3 DNA reads TGTGCCAGCAGTGAAGGGTTTAATCAGCCCCAGCATTTT. This chain links TRBV2 with TRBJ1-5; no clear D. Germline V gene sequence: CDR1 SNHLY, CDR2 FYNNEI. Trimming left V 1 base short and J 4 bases short, with 5 bases between. The CDR3 is 13 residues long.

V usage is TRBV4-2 and J usage is TRBJ2-7; 8 bases match TRBD2. The CDR3 length is 16 residues. The germline V gene encodes CDR1 LGHNA and CDR2 YNFKEQ. The J segment lost 4 bases and the V segment lost 0 bases, leaving 8 bases of the junction unmatched. The CDR3 sequence: CASSQEVAGGSYEQYF. The CDR3 DNA sequence: TGTGCCAGCAGCCAAGAGGTGGCGGGAGGATCATACGAGCAGTACTTC.

The J gene is TRBJ2-2, the V gene TRBV5-6; no firm D call. CDR1 SGHDT and CDR2 YYEEEE come from the germline V gene. The CDR3 totals 12 residues. V lost 4 bases, J lost 5 bases, and 6 bases lay in between. CDR3: CASSPTTGELFF. For the CDR3, the DNA is TGTGCCAGCAGCCCGACAACCGGGGAGCTGTTTTTT.

The DNA for the CDR3 is TGTGCCATCAGTGAAGGGGGGAACCTAGTTAATGAGCAGTTCTTC. It codes for CAISEGGNLVNEQFF. The V and J genes are TRBV10-3 and TRBJ2-1; D assignment may be TRBD1 or TRBD2 (6 bases each). Trimming cost V 3 bases and J 7 bases, with 16 bases left between them. The CDR3 sequence is 15 residues long. From germline, CDR1 is ENHRY and CDR2 SYGVKD.

The rearrangement joins TRBV15 to TRBJ2-1, with 8 positions matching TRBD2. V gave up 0 bases and J gave up 5 bases; unmatched junction bases: 6. Germline CDR1 is LNHNV and CDR2 is YYDKDF (reference sequence). The CDR3 covers 16 residues. The CDR3 loop is CATSRDGGGTHNEQFF. CDR3 bases: TGTGCCACCAGCAGAGATGGCGGGGGGACCCACAATGAGCAGTTCTTC. Supplemented by reference TRBV15 and TRBJ2-1, the full variable domain reads DAMVIQNPRYQVTQFGKPVTLSCSQTLNHNVMYWYQQKSSQAPKLLFHYYDKDFNNEADTPDNFQSRRPNTSFCFLDIRSPGLGDTAMYLCATSRDGGGTHNEQFFGPGTRLTVL.

V usage is TRBV14 and J usage is TRBJ2-2; perhaps TRBD1 as D (5 bases). The CDR3 consists of 17 residues. Per germline, CDR1 SGHDN and CDR2 FVKESK. V lost 0 bases and J 0 bases, leaving 11 bases between the germline ends. Here the CDR3 DNA reads TGTGCCAGCAGCCAAGATCTCACAGGAGCGAACACCGGGGAGCTGTTTTTT. Translating gives CASSQDLTGANTGELFF.

V and J are TRBV5-5 and TRBJ2-5; D is uncertain. The CDR3 runs 15 residues. V lost 1 base and J lost 4, with 14 bases in between. In germline, CDR1 is SGHKS, CDR2 YYEKEE (reference sequence). The CDR3 bases are TGTGCCAGCAGCTTGCGGTTAAATCCGGGAGAGACCCAGTACTTC. It is translated as CASSLRLNPGETQYF.

CDR3 residues: CASSPQQGNSPLHF. CDR3 bases: TGTGCCAGCAGCCCCCAACAGGGCAATTCACCCCTCCACTTT. The gene calls are TRBV9 and TRBJ1-6; the D gene is possibly TRBD1 (6 bases). The CDR3 consists of 14 residues. V lost 4 bases to trimming and J lost 7 bases, with 12 bases between them. The germline CDR1 and CDR2 sequences are SGDLS and YYNGEE.

The chain couples TRBV6-5 to TRBJ2-4; 9 nucleotides line up with TRBD1. The CDR3 has 15 residues. Per the germline V gene, CDR1 is MNHEY and CDR2 is SVGAGI. Trimming cost V 0 bases and J 4 bases; bases outside gene matches: 1. The CDR3 is CASSYSGQGKNIQYF. The CDR3, as DNA: TGTGCCAGCAGTTACTCGGGACAGGGAAAAAACATTCAGTACTTC.

This chain links TRBV10-3 with TRBJ2-2; TRBD1 agrees at 11 bases. The CDR3 is made up of 13 amino acids. Losses at the gene ends were 6 bases for V and 6 bases for J; bases not matched to a gene: 0. Germline CDR1 ENHRY, CDR2 SYGVKD. The CDR3, as DNA: TGTGCCATCAGGGGACAGGGGGCCGGGGAGCTGTTTTTT. Encoded protein: CAIRGQGAGELFF.

The chain carries TRBV2 and TRBJ1-2; D not certain. The germline gives CDR1 SNHLY, CDR2 FYNNEI. Trimming stripped 4 bases from V and 4 bases from J, with 13 bases between. The CDR3 runs 14 residues. CDR3 residues: CASSALGSIYGYTF. The CDR3 coding sequence is TGTGCCAGCAGTGCACTAGGCAGCATCTATGGCTACACCTTC.

The V gene is TRBV6-6, the J gene TRBJ1-1; D is unclear. Germline CDR1 is MNHNY and CDR2 is SVGAGI (reference sequence). The CDR3 is 16 amino acids. The V gene lost 2 bases and the J gene lost 1 base, with 14 bases spanning the gap. This chain's CDR3 is CASSYALVGANTEAFF. CDR3 DNA sequence: TGTGCCAGCAGTTACGCCCTGGTTGGAGCGAACACTGAAGCTTTCTTT.

This clone was counted once. The chain uses TRBV18 and TRBJ1-1; 10 nucleotides line up with TRBD1. Germline V lookup: CDR1 KGHSH, CDR2 LQKENI. This CDR3 is 13 amino acids long. V lost 7 bases and J lost 5; bases outside the gene matches: 4. The CDR3 bases are TGTGCCAGCTTCGGGACAGGGGATACTGAAGCTTTCTTT. It codes for CASFGTGDTEAFF. The whole variable domain, remainder taken from reference TRBV18 and TRBJ1-1, is NAGVMQNPRHLVRRRGQEARLRCSPMKGHSHVYWYRQLPEEGLKFMVYLQKENIIDESGMPKERFSAEFPKEGPSILRIQQVVRGDSAAYFCASFGTGDTEAFFGQGTRLTVV.

This chain uses TRBV4-3 with TRBJ2-1; TRBD2 matches 7 bases. V was clipped by 1 base and J by 6 bases; unmatched bases: 12. Per the germline V gene, CDR1 is LGHNA and CDR2 is YSLEER. This CDR3 is 17 amino acids long. The DNA for the CDR3 is TGCGCCAGCAGCCAAGGGGGAGGGAGGGGCTGGGTCAATGAGCAGTTCTTC. Translated: CASSQGGGRGWVNEQFF.

This clone was observed once. The chain combines TRBV6-5 with TRBJ2-7; tentative D call: TRBD1 (5 bases). The CDR3 contains 16 residues. Germline V gene sequence: CDR1 MNHEY, CDR2 SVGAGI. Trimming cost V 0 bases and J 0 bases, with 12 bases left between them. The CDR3 region is CASSYSLPGYSYEQYF. The CDR3 nucleotides are TGTGCCAGCAGTTACTCTTTGCCAGGGTACTCCTACGAGCAGTACTTC.

The chain couples TRBV5-1 to TRBJ1-6, with D unresolved. The CDR3 is made up of 14 amino acids. V was shortened by 4 bases and J by 10 bases, with 15 bases between the two germline ends. Germline CDR1 is SGHRS and CDR2 is YFSETQ. The CDR3, as DNA: TGCGCCAGCAGCCCGGATGGCCAGCGGTCACCCCTCCACTTT. Translation: CASSPDGQRSPLHF.

The gene calls are TRBV10-3 and TRBJ2-5, with D perhaps being TRBD1 or TRBD2 (5 bases each). Trimming removed 8 bases from V and 5 bases from J, with 9 bases in between. CDR3 size: 11 residues. CDR1 is ENHRY and CDR2 is SYGVKD in the germline V gene. The CDR3 bases are TGTGCCATCGGAGAGGGGGAGACCCAGTACTTC. Amino acid sequence: CAIGEGETQYF.